One T cell receptor (beta chain) is described in this entry. Generated by immunoSEQ multiplex PCR, the TCRdb table keeps only in-frame clones and is missing some. The sample lists approximately 65,000 clones, around 93% occurring once. This record belongs to a study of T cell clones after liver transplantation. Study-level information: Post-transplant blood was tracked for graft-donor-reactive T cell clones identified in a pre-transplant mixed lymphocyte reaction. At least one year of complete immunosuppression withdrawal without enzymes over twice normal defined tolerance. Blood was drawn pre-transplant, before withdrawal, and after full or failed withdrawal.

Sorting of unstimulated PBMCs yielded separate CD3+CD4+ and CD3+CD8+ fractions. V was clipped by 1 base and J by 7 bases, with 16 bases between them. In germline, CDR1 is SGHTA, CDR2 FQGNSA. The CDR3 loop spans 15 amino acids. The material sequenced was CD4+ T cells from blood, taken around 25 months after liver transplant. The V call is TRBV7-2, the J call TRBJ1-1; D is undetermined. The TCR originated in a human patient who received a liver transplant. Some T cells may have come from the graft donor. This CDR3 reads CASSLEPRQVDEAFF. The CDR3 bases are TGTGCCAGCAGCTTAGAGCCGAGGCAGGTGGATGAAGCTTTCTTT.